This entry lists 10 T cell receptor beta chains sequenced from one sample in a study of blood T cell repertoires in COVID-19 (dated by TCRdb to the early 2020s). The library was obtained by the immunoSEQ multiplex PCR assay. TCRdb mirrors the immuneACCESS table, restricted to in-frame sequences. Some clones are absent from its copies; in checked studies, under half trace to an unresolved V gene, and the reason for the others is unknown. This sample holds 200,000 to 250,000 clones; around nine tenths were observed only once. The ten largest clones add up to more than 1.4% of the sample. Sequenced: peripheral blood. All receptors derive from a man younger than 30 with active or convalescent COVID-19.

This rearrangement joins TRBV14 to TRBJ2-2, with D uncertain. Trimming stripped 1 base from V and 1 base from J, with 13 bases between. The CDR3 has 17 residues. Per germline, CDR1 SGHDN and CDR2 FVKESK. The chain's CDR3 is CASSQVPGYLNTGELFF. The CDR3 DNA reads TGTGCCAGCAGCCAAGTTCCAGGTTACCTGAACACCGGGGAGCTGTTTTTT.

CDR3 bases: TGTGCCAGCAGCTTAGTGTTTAAAAACACCGGGGAGCTGTTTTTT. This codes for CASSLVFKNTGELFF. V is TRBV11-2 and J is TRBJ2-2, with D uncertain. This CDR3 is built from 15 residues. Trimming left V 1 base short and J 2 bases short, with 8 bases between. Germline V CDR1 and CDR2: SGHAT, FQNNGV. The entire variable domain, with the rest obtained from reference TRBV11-2 and TRBJ2-2, is as follows: EAGVAQSPRYKIIEKRQSVAFWCNPISGHATLYWYQQILGQGPKLLIQFQNNGVVDDSQLPKDRFSAERLKGVDSTLKIQPAKLEDSAVYLCASSLVFKNTGELFFGEGSRLTVL.

The chain couples TRBV18 to TRBJ1-6; D perhaps matches TRBD1 (5 bases). The CDR3 totals 15 residues. Germline CDR1 and CDR2: KGHSH and LQKENI. V was cut by 2 bases and J by 7 bases, with 12 bases left in between. DNA for the CDR3: TGTGCCAGCTCACCAACCGCCCCAGGGAATTCACCCCTCCACTTT. Protein product: CASSPTAPGNSPLHF.

In its sample, this clone was seen once. The chain uses TRBV11-2 and TRBJ1-1, with D hard to call. The germline V and J ends were trimmed by 4 bases and 6 bases, with 15 bases remaining between them. This CDR3 spans 14 amino acids. Germline assignment: CDR1 SGHAT and CDR2 FQNNGV. The CDR3 coding sequence is TGTGCCAGCAGCTCGTCCTCCGTGCGGGCTGAAGCTTTCTTT. It translates to CASSSSSVRAEAFF.

The chain joins TRBV27 to TRBJ1-6, with D possibly TRBD1 on 6 matching bases. The CDR3 has 13 amino acids. The ends were cut back, 6 bases at V and 9 bases at J, with 12 bases in the middle. Germline assignment: CDR1 MNHEY and CDR2 SMNVEV (reference sequence). The CDR3 region is CASRDSSGSPLHF. The CDR3 DNA follows: TGTGCCAGCAGGGACAGTTCGGGTTCACCCCTCCACTTT.

The gene calls are TRBV2 and TRBJ1-5; D call uncertain. CDR1 is SNHLY and CDR2 is FYNNEI in the germline V gene. Trimming removed 1 base from V and 7 bases from J, with 5 bases in between. This CDR3 is 12 amino acids long. The CDR3 region has the DNA TGTGCCAGCAGTGAAGGAGAGCAGCCCCAGCATTTT. Translation: CASSEGEQPQHF.

V is TRBV7-8 and J is TRBJ2-7; the match to TRBD2 covers 15 bases. Trimming took 5 bases from V and 5 from J; bases not matched to a gene: 10. There are 17 residues in the CDR3. Germline V gene lookup returns CDR1 SGHVS and CDR2 FQNEAQ. In DNA form, the CDR3 reads TGTGCCAGCAGCGCGGGACTAGCGGGAGGTTCGGGCCACGAGCAGTACTTC. Protein product: CASSAGLAGGSGHEQYF.

The CDR3 DNA reads TGTGCCAGTAGTAGGGGGCAGGGGCTCGGCGAGCAGTACTTC. Its translation: CASSRGQGLGEQYF. The chain links TRBV19 to TRBJ2-7, with D perhaps matching TRBD1 (6 bases). In germline, CDR1 is LNHDA, CDR2 SQIVND (reference sequence). The V gene lost 4 bases and the J gene lost 6 bases, with 16 bases spanning the gap. The CDR3 is 14 residues long.

The chain employs TRBV7-2 and TRBJ2-2; TRBD2 is a possible D gene (6 bases). Per the germline V gene, CDR1 is SGHTA and CDR2 is FQGNSA. Trimming pared 5 bases from V and 8 bases from J, leaving 15 bases between. This CDR3 is built from 14 residues. The CDR3 region is CASSPGLTIGELFF. For the CDR3, the DNA is TGTGCCAGCAGCCCGGGACTTACCATAGGGGAGCTGTTTTTT.

The chain has TRBV15 and TRBJ1-2; TRBD1 aligns across 7 bases. With 5 bases clipped from V and 2 bases from J, the junction kept 11 bases outside the gene matches. Germline V gives CDR1 LNHNV, CDR2 YYDKDF (reference sequence). There are 16 residues in the CDR3. This CDR3 is CATSPLGDRINYGYTF. The CDR3 DNA reads as TGTGCCACCAGCCCCCTAGGGGACAGAATAAACTATGGCTACACCTTC.